Listed below are T cell receptor beta chains from one sample, sequenced in a study of blood T cell repertoires in COVID-19. Here immunoSEQ multiplex PCR was the method, and the copy in TCRdb shows in-frame clones only, minus some. The repertoire consists of approximately 200,000 clones, with approximately 90% occurring once and the leading ten covering roughly 1.2%. Material: PBMCs or T cells enriched from blood (not recorded which). These receptors all come from a man aged 30 to 45 who had recovered from COVID-19. Both conserved end residues are part of each CDR3. A D gene is named only where the DNA matches it firmly.

v_call	j_call	d_call	cdr3_aa	cdr3_nt
TRBV4-1	TRBJ2-4	TRBD1	CASSQPGTGGAKNIQYF	TGCGCCAGCAGCCAACCAGGGACAGGGGGAGCCAAAAACATTCAGTACTTC
TRBV4-2	TRBJ2-3	TRBD1	CASSQATTGDSTDTQYF	TGTGCCAGCAGCCAAGCGACGACAGGGGATAGCACAGATACGCAGTATTTT
TRBV20-1	TRBJ1-2	-	CSASAGLNYGYTF	TGCAGTGCTAGTGCGGGGTTGAACTATGGCTACACCTTC
TRBV4-3	TRBJ2-2	TRBD1	CASSQVGQGVMGELFF	TGCGCCAGCAGCCAAGTGGGACAGGGTGTAATGGGGGAGCTGTTTTTT
TRBV11-2	TRBJ1-1	-	CASSLVLGREAFF	TGTGCCAGCAGCTTAGTGTTGGGCAGAGAGGCTTTCTTT
TRBV7-2	TRBJ2-5	TRBD1	CASSLTGTGQETQYF	TGTGCCAGCAGCCTAACCGGGACAGGGCAAGAGACCCAGTACTTC
TRBV30	TRBJ2-1	-	CAWRAAGSYNEQFF	TGTGCCTGGAGGGCAGCGGGTTCCTACAATGAGCAGTTCTTC
TRBV19	TRBJ1-2	TRBD1	CASSDRGSNYGYTF	TGTGCCAGTAGTGACAGGGGGTCTAACTATGGCTACACCTTC
TRBV28	TRBJ1-2	-	CASNRANYGYTF	TGTGCCAGCAACCGAGCTAACTATGGCTACACCTTC
TRBV24-1	TRBJ2-1	-	CATSDLWSGELGEQFF	TGTGCCACCAGTGATTTGTGGTCAGGGGAATTAGGTGAGCAGTTCTTC
TRBV18	TRBJ1-3	TRBD1	CASSLGQGVSSGNTIYF	TGTGCCAGCTCACTCGGGCAGGGGGTGAGCTCTGGAAACACCATATATTTT